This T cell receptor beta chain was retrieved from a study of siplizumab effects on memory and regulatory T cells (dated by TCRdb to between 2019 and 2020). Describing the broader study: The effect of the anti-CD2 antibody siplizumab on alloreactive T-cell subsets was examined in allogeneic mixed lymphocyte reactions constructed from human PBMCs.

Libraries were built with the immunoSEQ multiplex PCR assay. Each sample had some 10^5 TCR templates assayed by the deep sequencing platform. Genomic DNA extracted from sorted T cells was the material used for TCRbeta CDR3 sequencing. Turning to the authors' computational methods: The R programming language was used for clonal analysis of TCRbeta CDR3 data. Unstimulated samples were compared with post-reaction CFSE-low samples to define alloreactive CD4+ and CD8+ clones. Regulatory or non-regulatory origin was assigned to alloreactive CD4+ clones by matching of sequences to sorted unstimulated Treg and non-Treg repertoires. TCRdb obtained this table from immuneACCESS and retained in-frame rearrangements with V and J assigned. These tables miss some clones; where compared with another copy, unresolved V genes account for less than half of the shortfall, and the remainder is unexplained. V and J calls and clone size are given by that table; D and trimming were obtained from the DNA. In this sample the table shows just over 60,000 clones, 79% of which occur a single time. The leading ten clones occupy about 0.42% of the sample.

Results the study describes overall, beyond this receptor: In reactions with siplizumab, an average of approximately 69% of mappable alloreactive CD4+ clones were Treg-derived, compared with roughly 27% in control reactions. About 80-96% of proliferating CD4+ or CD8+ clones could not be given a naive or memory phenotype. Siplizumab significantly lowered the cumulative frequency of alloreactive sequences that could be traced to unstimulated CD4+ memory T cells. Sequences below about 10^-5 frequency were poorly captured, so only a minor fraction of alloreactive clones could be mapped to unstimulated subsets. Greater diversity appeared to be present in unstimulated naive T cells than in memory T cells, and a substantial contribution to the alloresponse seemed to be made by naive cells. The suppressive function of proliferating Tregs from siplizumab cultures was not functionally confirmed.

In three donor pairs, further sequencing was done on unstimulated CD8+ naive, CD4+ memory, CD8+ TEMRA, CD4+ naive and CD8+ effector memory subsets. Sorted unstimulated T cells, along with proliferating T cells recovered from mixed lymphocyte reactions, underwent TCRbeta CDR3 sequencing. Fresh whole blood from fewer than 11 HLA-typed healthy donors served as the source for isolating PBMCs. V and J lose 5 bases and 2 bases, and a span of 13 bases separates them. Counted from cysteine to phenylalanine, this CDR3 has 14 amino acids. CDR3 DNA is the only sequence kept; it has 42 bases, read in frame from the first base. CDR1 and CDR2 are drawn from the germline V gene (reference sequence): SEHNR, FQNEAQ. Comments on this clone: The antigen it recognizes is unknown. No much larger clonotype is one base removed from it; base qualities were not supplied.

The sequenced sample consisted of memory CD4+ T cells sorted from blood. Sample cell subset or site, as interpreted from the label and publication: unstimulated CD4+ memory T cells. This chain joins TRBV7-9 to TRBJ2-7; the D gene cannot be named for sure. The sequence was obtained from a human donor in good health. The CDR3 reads CASSDPGRTYEQYF. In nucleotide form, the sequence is TGTGCCAGCAGCGACCCGGGCCGCACCTACGAGCAGTACTTC.